Listed below are T cell receptor beta chains from one sample, sequenced in a study of blood T cell repertoires in COVID-19. TCRdb's table, derived via immunoSEQ multiplex PCR, lists solely in-frame clones and lacks some. Among under 450,000 clones listed, roughly 90% were seen once. The sequencing sample was made of peripheral blood. These receptors came from a woman aged 40 to 50 with COVID-19, enrolled during active disease. Both conserved end residues are part of each CDR3. Each record gives: J gene, clone size, V gene, D gene, CDR3 DNA, CDR3 protein. D genes are given only for firm matches. For some rows the clone size is stated as once, few or many, or as a class when expanded; others skip it.

TRBJ2-6,-,TRBV7-6,TRBD1,TGTGCCAGCAGCTTAGAGGGGGCCCTCACTGGGGCCAACGTCCTGACTTTC,CASSLEGALTGANVLTF
TRBJ1-6,few,TRBV19,TRBD1,TGTGCCAGTAGTGCCCAGGGGGGCTTCTCACCCCTCCACTTT,CASSAQGGFSPLHF
TRBJ1-1,few,TRBV11-2,TRBD1,TGTGCCAGCAGCCCCCCGGACAGGGGGACTGAAGCTTTCTTT,CASSPPDRGTEAFF
TRBJ2-1,few,TRBV6-2/TRBV6-3,TRBD2,TGTGCCAGCAGCCACAGCGGGGGGGCGGGCTATGAGCAGTTCTTC,CASSHSGGAGYEQFF
TRBJ1-1,-,TRBV7-9,-,TGTGCCAGCAGCGCTACCTCAGGGTGGAGCACTGAAGCTTTCTTT,CASSATSGWSTEAFF
TRBJ1-4,-,TRBV4-2,TRBD1,TGTGCCAGCAGCCAGGATGGACAGGGGGAGAATGAAAAACTGTTTTTT,CASSQDGQGENEKLFF
TRBJ2-5,-,TRBV27,TRBD1,TGTGCCAGCAGGGGACAGGGGCTCCAAGAGACCCAGTACTTC,CASRGQGLQETQYF
TRBJ1-4,-,TRBV27,-,TGTGCCAGCAGTTTACGGTACGGGTCTAATGAAAAACTGTTTTTT,CASSLRYGSNEKLFF
TRBJ1-1,once,TRBV7-8,-,TGTGCCAGCAGCCTTGGTAGTTCCAGGGTGGATACTGAAGCTTTCTTT,CASSLGSSRVDTEAFF
TRBJ1-5,-,TRBV7-9,-,TGTGCCAGCAGCTTAGAAGGGGACTCCTTAATACAGCATTTT,CASSLEGDSLIQHF
TRBJ1-2,-,TRBV28,-,TGTGCCAGCAGTCCCCCTCGATCAGGCCTCAACTATGGCTACACCTTC,CASSPPRSGLNYGYTF
TRBJ2-3,-,TRBV29-1,TRBD2,TGCAGCGTTGAAGAAACCCCCGACGAGAGGACTAGCGTACCCACAGATACGCAGTATTTT,CSVEETPDERTSVPTDTQYF
TRBJ2-3,-,TRBV10-3,-,TGTGCCATCAGTTCCCTAGCATCCGATACGCAGTATTTT,CAISSLASDTQYF
TRBJ2-7,-,TRBV28,-,TGTGCCAGCAGTTTTTCAATGCTTGGGACATCCCCGAAATACGAGCAGTACTTC,CASSFSMLGTSPKYEQYF
TRBJ2-5,-,TRBV11-3,-,TGTGCCAGCAGCGGAGGGCAGACCCAGTACTTC,CASSGGQTQYF
TRBJ1-1,-,TRBV4-1,-,TGCGCCAGCAGCCAAGAGGGGAGCCAGGTGGCTGAAGCTTTCTTT,CASSQEGSQVAEAFF
TRBJ1-1,-,TRBV18,TRBD1,TGTGCCAGCTCACCAGCCGGGACAGGGGGTCCGTACTCTGAAGCTTTCTTT,CASSPAGTGGPYSEAFF
TRBJ2-7,-,TRBV7-9,TRBD2,TGTGCCAGCAGCCTCGGGAGGGGCGAGCAGTACTTC,CASSLGRGEQYF
TRBJ1-2,-,TRBV2,TRBD1,TGTGCCAGCAGCTACAGGGGGATGGGTCCGATTGGTGGCTACACCTTC,CASSYRGMGPIGGYTF
TRBJ1-1,-,TRBV19,-,TGTGCCAGTAGTATCGGAGGAGGGAACACTGAAGCTTTCTTT,CASSIGGGNTEAFF
TRBJ2-7,-,TRBV3-1/TRBV3-2,-,TGTGCCAGCAGCCAAGGGGGGCGACCCGAGCAGTACTTC,CASSQGGRPEQYF
TRBJ2-5,-,TRBV5-1,TRBD2,TGCGCCAGCAGCTTGGATCTAGCGGGGGAGACCCAGTACTTC,CASSLDLAGETQYF
TRBJ2-1,-,TRBV29-1,TRBD2,TGCAGCGTTGAACCCGGCCTAGCGGGACCCGAGTCCTACAATGAGCAGTTCTTC,CSVEPGLAGPESYNEQFF
TRBJ2-1,-,TRBV6-5,TRBD1,TGTGCCAGCAGGTGGGGGACAGGCAATGAGCAGTTCTTC,CASRWGTGNEQFF
TRBJ1-1,-,TRBV19,-,TGTGCCAGTAGTATAGATCTCAGGGCTCCTGAAGCTTTCTTT,CASSIDLRAPEAFF
TRBJ2-5,-,TRBV14,TRBD2,TGTGCCAGCAGCCAAGAAAAGCGGGGGGCCCAACGGGAGACCCAGTACTTC,CASSQEKRGAQRETQYF
TRBJ1-4,-,TRBV19,TRBD1,TGTGCCAGTAGAAATCCAGGGGGCGAGACTAATGAAAAACTGTTTTTT,CASRNPGGETNEKLFF
TRBJ1-4,-,TRBV28,-,TGTGCCAGCATCAACAGGGAAACTAATGAAAAACTGTTTTTT,CASINRETNEKLFF
TRBJ2-1,-,TRBV3-1/TRBV3-2,-,TGTGCCAGCAGCCTTGACGGGTTTACGTTCTTC,CASSLDGFTFF